The 14 T cell receptor beta chains listed next were all sequenced from one sample in a study of blood T cell repertoires in COVID-19. Only in-frame clones appear in the TCRdb table, and some are missing; sequencing was by immunoSEQ multiplex PCR. The table lists 45,000 to 50,000 clones, around 85% of them singletons, with around 10% in the top ten. Sequenced: peripheral blood. These receptors were obtained from a human donor in a cohort sampled during active COVID-19.

The genes are TRBV19 and TRBJ2-1, with D maybe TRBD2 (6 bases). The germline gives CDR1 LNHDA, CDR2 SQIVND (reference sequence). V was clipped by 5 bases and J by 8 bases, with 13 bases between them. The CDR3 is 13 amino acids. The CDR3 spells CASSGGIGDEQFF. The CDR3 bases are TGTGCCAGTAGTGGGGGGATTGGGGATGAGCAGTTCTTC.

V and J are TRBV19 and TRBJ2-3, with 7 bases aligning to TRBD2. V lost 3 bases and J lost 6; bases outside the gene matches: 6. Per germline, CDR1 LNHDA and CDR2 SQIVND (reference sequence). There are 14 residues in the CDR3. The CDR3 nucleotides are TGTGCCAGTAGTATCGGGACTACTCGGGATACGCAGTATTTT. Protein product: CASSIGTTRDTQYF.

CDR3 nucleotides: TGTGCCAGCTCACCACCGGGGCTATCTAACTATGGCTACACCTTC. This codes for CASSPPGLSNYGYTF. This chain links TRBV18 with TRBJ1-2, with D maybe TRBD1 (5 bases). CDR3 length: 15 amino acids. Deletions cut 0 bases from V and 0 bases from J, with 8 bases between. CDR1 KGHSH and CDR2 LQKENI come from the germline V gene. Combining the CDR3 with reference TRBV18 and TRBJ1-2 gives the whole variable domain NAGVMQNPRHLVRRRGQEARLRCSPMKGHSHVYWYRQLPEEGLKFMVYLQKENIIDESGMPKERFSAEFPKEGPSILRIQQVVRGDSAAYFCASSPPGLSNYGYTFGSGTRLTVV.

The chain employs TRBV3-1 (or the pseudogene TRBV3-2) and TRBJ1-1, with 7 bases aligning to TRBD1. After removal of 3 bases from V and 4 bases from J, the junction contained 8 bases not matched to a gene. The CDR3 spans 15 residues. Germline CDR1 LGHDT, CDR2 YNNKEL (reference sequence). This CDR3 reads CASSQVDRARTEAFF. The CDR3, as DNA: TGTGCCAGCAGCCAGGTTGACAGGGCTCGCACTGAAGCTTTCTTT.

The chain is built from TRBV15 and TRBJ1-2; D may be TRBD1 (5 bases). Germline loops: CDR1 LNHNV, CDR2 YYDKDF (reference sequence). Trimming removed 7 bases at V and 6 bases at J, with 18 bases between. This CDR3 contains 14 residues. The CDR3 loop reads CATTPDGGKHGYTF. DNA for the CDR3: TGTGCCACCACCCCGGATGGGGGGAAGCATGGCTACACCTTC.

This rearrangement joins TRBV9 to TRBJ2-1, with 7 bases that match TRBD2. V gave up 3 bases and J gave up 4 bases; unmatched junction bases: 10. This CDR3 comprises 16 residues. From germline, CDR1 is SGDLS and CDR2 YYNGEE. CDR3 residues: CASSGYGASGYNEQFF. The CDR3, as DNA: TGTGCCAGCAGCGGATACGGGGCTAGCGGTTACAATGAGCAGTTCTTC.

CDR3 residues: CASSQGIEGALNGYTF. CDR3 sequence (DNA): TGCGCCAGCAGCCAAGGAATAGAGGGGGCGTTGAATGGCTACACCTTC. The chain recombines TRBV4-1 with TRBJ1-2, with 7 positions matching TRBD1. V dropped 1 base and J dropped 6; count of bases not matched to a gene: 11. Germline values: CDR1 MGHRA, CDR2 YSYEKL. The CDR3 loop spans 16 amino acids.

This clone rates as medium-sized (0.01 to 0.1%). The chain combines TRBV5-1 with TRBJ1-1, with 7 bases that match TRBD1. Germline trimming cut 7 bases from V and 2 bases from J; bases unmatched to any gene: 5. Germline CDR1 reads SGHRS; CDR2 reads YFSETQ. The CDR3 totals 13 residues. This CDR3 is CASAYRGNTEAFF. DNA for the CDR3: TGCGCCAGCGCTTACAGGGGAAACACTGAAGCTTTCTTT.

This rearrangement joins TRBV2 to TRBJ2-5, with 8 bases lining up with TRBD1. V was clipped by 4 bases and J by 5 bases; unmatched bases: 9. CDR1 SNHLY and CDR2 FYNNEI come from the germline V gene. CDR3 length equals 15 residues. The CDR3 DNA follows: TGTGCCAGCAGTGCCACCTGGACAGGGCTGGAGACCCAGTACTTC. It is translated as CASSATWTGLETQYF.

The chain carries TRBV6-5 and TRBJ2-7; D is possibly TRBD1 (6 bases). V lost 4 bases, J lost 6 bases, and 22 bases lay in between. Germline loops: CDR1 MNHEY, CDR2 SVGAGI. The length of the CDR3 is 16 residues. CDR3 bases: TGTGCCAGCAGTTCCGTCCGGGACAACTTAAGCCGCGAGCAGTACTTC. Protein: CASSSVRDNLSREQYF.

The CDR3 loop is CASSESGIGEKLFF. CDR3 DNA sequence: TGCGCCAGCAGTGAATCAGGGATTGGCGAAAAACTGTTTTTT. The chain is built from TRBV10-1 and TRBJ1-4; possible D gene TRBD1, 5 bases. CDR1 WNHNN and CDR2 SYGVQD come from the germline V gene (reference sequence). The CDR3 extends over 14 amino acids. The germline V and J ends were trimmed by 3 bases and 8 bases, with 13 bases remaining between them.

The genes are TRBV30 and TRBJ2-1; weak D call: TRBD2 (7 bases). Germline-derived CDR1 and CDR2 are GTSNPN and SVGIG (reference sequence). V lost 0 bases and J lost 8, with 11 bases in between. This CDR3 is built from 13 residues. The CDR3 sequence: CAWSVGGGDEQFF. CDR3 bases: TGTGCCTGGAGTGTGGGGGGGGGCGATGAGCAGTTCTTC.

The V and J genes are TRBV4-3 and TRBJ2-7; 7 bases align to TRBD1. With 1 base clipped from V and 4 bases from J, the junction kept 7 bases outside the gene matches. CDR3 length: 15 amino acids. In germline, CDR1 is LGHNA, CDR2 YSLEER. CDR3 sequence reads: CASSQASTGAYEQYF. CDR3 in DNA: TGCGCCAGCAGCCAAGCGAGTACAGGGGCTTACGAGCAGTACTTC.

The genes are TRBV4-3 and TRBJ1-2; D unresolved. Trimming stripped 0 bases from V and 4 bases from J, with 15 bases between. The CDR3 loop spans 16 amino acids. CDR1 and CDR2 (germline): LGHNA, YSLEER. The CDR3, as DNA: TGCGCCAGCAGCCAAGATATCGGGATGGACGGCTATGGCTACACCTTC. Amino acid sequence: CASSQDIGMDGYGYTF.